This TCR beta chain was identified in a study of blood T cell repertoires in COVID-19 (dated by TCRdb to 2020 to 2021). Study-wide context: The collaborator samples originated in the United States, Italy and Spain and spanned the acute and convalescent phases of COVID-19. The material from the prospective study consisted of cDNA or gDNA derived from T cells, B-cell-depleted T cells, or PBMCs. Deeply sampled blood TCRbeta repertoires from subjects exposed to, actively infected with, or recovered from COVID-19 were included in the dataset. The repertoires were made available in a free public database intended to serve as a resource for research on the immune response to SARS-CoV-2. Samples were obtained from the ongoing ImmuneRACE study (first 160 participants) and from 1,254 subjects provided by 6 global collaborators. A de-identified subject ID, COVID-19 status, age in years and sex were almost always included in the sample metadata. Where available, HLA class I and class II types were obtained from metadata supplied by the sample provider rather than from assay-based typing. What the authors observed across the whole study: The quantity of clinical and demographic metadata differed by source and by participant and was supplied without curation.

A word on this clone: No antigen is known for it. Base-call qualities are not available, and no considerably larger clone is one nucleotide away.

Whole blood was collected in K2EDTA tubes by collaborating institutions according to the institutions' own protocols. Collaborator samples were shipped for TCRbeta analysis as frozen whole blood, isolated PBMCs, or DNA extracted from either sample type. The immunoSEQ Assay, a bias-controlled multiplex PCR, was used to amplify TCRbeta CDR3 regions from genomic DNA. The paper's processing steps were these. The number of nucleated cells in each sample was estimated by amplification of reference gene primers within the assay. To quantify the absolute abundance of each unique TCRbeta CDR3 rearrangement, sequence reads were collapsed and filtered. Productive Simpson clonality was computed per sample as the square root of Simpson's diversity index over productive rearrangements. Not all clones reach the TCRdb copy of this immuneACCESS table, which keeps in-frame sequences only. Checked studies attribute under half of the gap to unresolved V genes and leave the rest unexplained. V and J calls and clone size are as listed in that table; D and trimming were resolved from the DNA. This sample lists approximately 260,000 clones; less than 85% were detected once. 4.5% to 6% of the sample goes to the ten largest clones.

Sequences were obtained from peripheral blood. This TCR was recovered from an elderly woman with active or convalescent COVID-19.

The CDR3 loop reads CASSTDRAGVETQYF. The sequenced DNA is TGTGCCAGTAGTACTGACAGGGCTGGAGTGGAGACCCAGTACTTC. Recombination joined TRBV19 with TRBJ2-5; 7 bases in the junction line up with TRBD1. From cysteine to phenylalanine, the CDR3 is 15 amino acids long. Just CDR3 DNA is preserved here, 45 bases in frame from base 1. The germline V gene (reference sequence) gives CDR1 as LNHDA and CDR2 as SQIVND. V is cut back by 4 bases and J by 5 bases, with 10 bases in the junction unmatched. When the CDR3 is completed using the reference TRBV19 and TRBJ2-5 genes on either side, the full variable domain is DGGITQSPKYLFRKEGQNVTLSCEQNLNHDAMYWYRQDPGQGLRLIYYSQIVNDFQKGDIAEGYSVSREKKESFPLTVTSAQKNPTAFYLCASSTDRAGVETQYFGPGTRLLVL.